This record looks at one T cell receptor beta chain sequence and its context. Its antigen is still unknown. Sequencing used immunoSEQ multiplex PCR; TCRdb keeps in-frame clones, though not all of them. The table has roughly 330,000 clones, approximately 90% seen once. This record belongs to a study of cytomegalovirus exposure and HLA in healthy donors. Study overall: The platform used for the roughly 130 validation repertoires matched that of the approximately 620 first-cohort repertoires, a later analysis reported.

Study conclusions and caveats: Within the 95 to 150 validation repertoires, first-cohort TCR clusters tended to co-occur, according to a later analysis. In vitro work confirmed that a few CMV-associated chains recognize CMV antigens.

Trimming stripped 0 bases from V and 0 bases from J, with 9 bases between. Germline V gene lookup returns CDR1 GTSNPN and CDR2 SVGIG (reference sequence). This CDR3 is built from 15 residues. The donors were part of the roughly 130-subject validation cohort, which stood apart from the 666-subject first cohort. The clonotype was recovered from a woman aged 25 to 39 in good health and CMV-seropositive. The sequenced material came from PBMCs. The chain combines TRBV30 with TRBJ2-4; either TRBD1 or TRBD2 may fit D (5 bases each). Here the CDR3 DNA reads TGTGCCTGGAGTGTTAGGGACCTAGCCAAAAACATTCAGTACTTC. It yields the protein CAWSVRDLAKNIQYF.